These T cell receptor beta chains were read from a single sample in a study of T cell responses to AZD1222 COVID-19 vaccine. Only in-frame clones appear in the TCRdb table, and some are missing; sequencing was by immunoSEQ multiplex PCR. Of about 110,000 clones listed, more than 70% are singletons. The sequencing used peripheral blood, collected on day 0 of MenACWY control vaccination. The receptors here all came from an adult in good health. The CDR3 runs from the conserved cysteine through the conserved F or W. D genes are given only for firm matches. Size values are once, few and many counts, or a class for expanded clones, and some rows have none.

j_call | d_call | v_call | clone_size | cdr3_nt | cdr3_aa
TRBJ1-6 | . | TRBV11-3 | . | TGTGCCAGCAGCTTAGACGGATATAATTCACCCCTCCACTTT | CASSLDGYNSPLHF
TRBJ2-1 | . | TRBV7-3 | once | TGTGCCAGCAGCTCTTCTAGCGCCCTTTACAATGAGCAGTTCTTC | CASSSSSALYNEQFF
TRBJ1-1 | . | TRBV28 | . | TGTGCCAGCAGTTCACCACAGGGTCGGAGTTCTGAAGCTTTCTTT | CASSSPQGRSSEAFF
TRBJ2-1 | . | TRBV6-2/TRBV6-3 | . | TGTGCCAGCAGTCGCGGGGGCCTCTACAATGAGCAGTTCTTC | CASSRGGLYNEQFF
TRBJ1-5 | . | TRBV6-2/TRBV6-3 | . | TGTGCCAGCAGTAACCCAGGAAGTCAGCCCCAGCATTTT | CASSNPGSQPQHF
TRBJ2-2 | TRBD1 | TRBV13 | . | TGTGCCAGCAGCTTAGGGCAGGGGGCAGGAACCGGGGAGCTGTTTTTT | CASSLGQGAGTGELFF
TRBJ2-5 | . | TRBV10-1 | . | TGCGCCAGCAGTGAGAACAGGGATGGGGCCGAGACCCAGTACTTC | CASSENRDGAETQYF
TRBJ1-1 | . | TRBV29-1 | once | TGCAGCGTTATGACAGGAGCCACTGAAGCTTTCTTT | CSVMTGATEAFF
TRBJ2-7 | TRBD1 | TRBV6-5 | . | TGTGCCAGCAGCCCGGGACAGGGGGTTTACGAGCAGTACTTC | CASSPGQGVYEQYF
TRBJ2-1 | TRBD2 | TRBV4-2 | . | TGTGCCAGCAGCCAAGTGGGACTAGCGGGGGGGTCTGGGAATGAGCAGTTCTTC | CASSQVGLAGGSGNEQFF
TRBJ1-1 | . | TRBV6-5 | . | TGTGCCAGCAATGCGCGGCAGGGTGCTGAAGCTTTCTTT | CASNARQGAEAFF
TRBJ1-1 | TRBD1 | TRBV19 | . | TGTGCCAGTAGTCCGAGGGGGCTCGGCACTGAAGCTTTCTTT | CASSPRGLGTEAFF
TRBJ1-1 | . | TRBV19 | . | TGTGCCAGTAGTGGGACCACTTACACTGAAGCTTTCTTT | CASSGTTYTEAFF
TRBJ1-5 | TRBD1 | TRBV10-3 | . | TGTGCCATCAGTGAGTATGGACAGGCTAATCAGCCCCAGCATTTT | CAISEYGQANQPQHF
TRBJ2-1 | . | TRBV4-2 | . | TGTGCCAGCAGCCAGATCCGGGGGAGCAATGAGCAGTTCTTC | CASSQIRGSNEQFF
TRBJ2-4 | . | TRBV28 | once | TGTGCCAGCACCTCGACAGGGAGGGCCAAAAACATTCAGTACTTC | CASTSTGRAKNIQYF
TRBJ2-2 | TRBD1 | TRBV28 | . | TGTGCCAGTACAGGGGCCAACACCGGGGAGCTGTTTTTT | CASTGANTGELFF
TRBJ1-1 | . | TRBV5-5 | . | TGTGCCAGCAGCCCCCGGACAGACACTGAAGCTTTCTTT | CASSPRTDTEAFF
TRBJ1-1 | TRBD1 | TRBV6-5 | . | TGTGCCAGCAGTTTGTCGACAGGGCCAACTGAAGCTTTCTTT | CASSLSTGPTEAFF
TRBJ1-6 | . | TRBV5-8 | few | TGTGCCAGCAGCAACCAGGGTAATTCACCCCTCCACTTT | CASSNQGNSPLHF
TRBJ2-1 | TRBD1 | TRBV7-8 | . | TGTGCCAGCAGCGCCTCGACAGGGGTACTCAATGAGCAGTTCTTC | CASSASTGVLNEQFF
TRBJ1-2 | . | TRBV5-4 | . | TGTGCCAGCAGCTCGGACAGCCATTATGGCTACACCTTC | CASSSDSHYGYTF
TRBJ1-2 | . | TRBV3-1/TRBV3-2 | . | TGTGCCAGCAGCCAAGGTGCAGGGGACTATGGCTACACCTTC | CASSQGAGDYGYTF
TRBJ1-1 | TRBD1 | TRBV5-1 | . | TGCGCCAGCAGCTTGGCCTGGACAGGGAGGATGAACACTGAAGCTTTCTTT | CASSLAWTGRMNTEAFF
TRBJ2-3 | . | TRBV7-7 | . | TGTGCTAGCAGCTTTCGGACGGGAGATACGCAGTATTTT | CASSFRTGDTQYF
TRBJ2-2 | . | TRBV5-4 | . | TGTGCCAGCAGCTTGGATGGTTCTTCCGGGGAGCTGTTTTTT | CASSLDGSSGELFF
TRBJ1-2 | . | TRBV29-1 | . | TGCAGCGTTGCCAGGGAATCCTATGGCTACACCTTC | CSVARESYGYTF
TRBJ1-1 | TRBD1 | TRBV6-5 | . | TGTGCCAGCAGCCCGGGACAGAGATCCACTGAAGCTTTCTTT | CASSPGQRSTEAFF
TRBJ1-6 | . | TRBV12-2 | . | TGTGCAAGTCGCTTTGGGGATTTCGTCCAGGGGGCGGCTAATTCACCCCTCCACTTT | CASRFGDFVQGAANSPLHF
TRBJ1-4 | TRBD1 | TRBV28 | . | TGTGCCAGCAGTTCAGCGCAGGGGGGGGAAAAACTGTTTTTT | CASSSAQGGEKLFF
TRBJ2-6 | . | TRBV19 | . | TGTGCCAGTAGTATAGATTGGGGGGCTGGGGCCAACGTCCTGACTTTC | CASSIDWGAGANVLTF
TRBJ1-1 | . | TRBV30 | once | TGTGCCTGGTTGAACACTGAAGCTTTCTTT | CAWLNTEAFF
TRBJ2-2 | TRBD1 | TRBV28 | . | TGTGCCAGCAGTGGCGGACAGGGCTGGAACACCGGGGAGCTGTTTTTT | CASSGGQGWNTGELFF
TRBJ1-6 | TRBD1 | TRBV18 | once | TGTGCCAGCTCACCCCGAAGGGGGCCTAATTCACCCCTCCACTTT | CASSPRRGPNSPLHF
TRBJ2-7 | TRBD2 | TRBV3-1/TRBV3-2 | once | TGTGCCAGCAGCCAACAGGCGAGCGGGGCCGAGCAGTACTTC | CASSQQASGAEQYF
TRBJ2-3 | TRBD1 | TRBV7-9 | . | TGTGCCAGCAGCCCTGGTGCGTGGGGCAGGGGGACAGATACGCAGTATTTT | CASSPGAWGRGTDTQYF
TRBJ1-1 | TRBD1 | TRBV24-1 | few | TGTGCCACCAGTGAGGAATGGGACAGACCAAACACTGAAGCTTTCTTT | CATSEEWDRPNTEAFF
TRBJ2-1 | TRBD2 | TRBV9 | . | TGTGCCAGCAGCACAGGGACTAGCGGGGTCAATGAGCAGTTCTTC | CASSTGTSGVNEQFF
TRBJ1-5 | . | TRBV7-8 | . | TGTGCCAGCAGCGGGAGGGGGGATGTTCAGCCCCAGCATTTT | CASSGRGDVQPQHF
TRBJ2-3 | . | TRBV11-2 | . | TGTGCCAGCAGCTTAGGAGGGTCTGCGGGCACAGATACGCAGTATTTT | CASSLGGSAGTDTQYF
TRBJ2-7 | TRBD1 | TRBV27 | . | TGTGCCAGCAGTTCCAACCCCCCTGGACAGGGAAATTTGCACGAGCAGTACTTC | CASSSNPPGQGNLHEQYF
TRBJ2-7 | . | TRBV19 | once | TGTGCCAGTAGTATGATCAGTTCCTACGAGCAGTACTTC | CASSMISSYEQYF
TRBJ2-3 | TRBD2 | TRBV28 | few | TGTGCCAGCAGGCCTAGCGGGGTCACAGATACGCAGTATTTT | CASRPSGVTDTQYF
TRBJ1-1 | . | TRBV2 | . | TGTGCCAGCAGCTATTCGGACAGGAACACTGAAGCTTTCTTT | CASSYSDRNTEAFF
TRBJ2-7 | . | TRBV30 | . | TGTGCCTGGAGGTTGGATAGGTACGAGCAGTACTTC | CAWRLDRYEQYF
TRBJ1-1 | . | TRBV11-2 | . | TGTGCCAGCAGCTTAGTGCAGAGGAACACTGAAGCTTTCTTT | CASSLVQRNTEAFF
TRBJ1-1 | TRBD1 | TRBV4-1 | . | TGCGCCAGCAGCCAAGTGAGGACAGGGGGCGTCGGTGAAGCTTTCTTT | CASSQVRTGGVGEAFF
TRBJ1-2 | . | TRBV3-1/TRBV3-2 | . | TGTGCCAGCAGTCGAACCCGACAGTCCGCCTATGGCTACACCTTC | CASSRTRQSAYGYTF
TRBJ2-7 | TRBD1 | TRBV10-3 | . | TGTGCCACCATTCAGACAGGGCAAAGCGGTGGCTACGAGCAGTACTTC | CATIQTGQSGGYEQYF
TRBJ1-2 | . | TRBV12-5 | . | TGTGCTAGTGGTTTGCCCGCGGGAGGGTATGGCTACACCTTC | CASGLPAGGYGYTF
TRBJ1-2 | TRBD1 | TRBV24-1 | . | TGTGCCACCAGTGACCGAGGACAGGGTAGTGGCTACACCTTC | CATSDRGQGSGYTF
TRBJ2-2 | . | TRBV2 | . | TGTGCCAGCACCGATAGAGGTAGCGTTAACACCGGGGAGCTGTTTTTT | CASTDRGSVNTGELFF
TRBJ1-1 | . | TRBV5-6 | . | TGTGCCAGCAGCTTGGCAGGGAACACTGAAGCTTTCTTT | CASSLAGNTEAFF
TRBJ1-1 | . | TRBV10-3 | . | TGTGCCATCACCGAACAGGGGAACACTGAAGCTTTCTTT | CAITEQGNTEAFF
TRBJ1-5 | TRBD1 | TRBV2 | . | TGTGCCAGCAACGATGGGACAGGGGGAAAACAGCCCCAGCATTTT | CASNDGTGGKQPQHF
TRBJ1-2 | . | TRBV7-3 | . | TGTGCCAGCAGCTTAACCGCAGGGGAGGGGTATGGCTACACCTTC | CASSLTAGEGYGYTF
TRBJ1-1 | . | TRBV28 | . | TGTGCCAGCAGTGCCCCCGGGCCTTCGAATGAAGCTTTCTTT | CASSAPGPSNEAFF
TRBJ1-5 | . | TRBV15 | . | TGTGCCACCAGCAGAACTCGACAGCCTACTAGCAATCAGCCCCAGCATTTT | CATSRTRQPTSNQPQHF
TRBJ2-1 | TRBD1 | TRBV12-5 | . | TGTGCTAGTGGTACGGACAGGGTTTCCTACAATGAGCAGTTCTTC | CASGTDRVSYNEQFF